These T cell receptor beta chains were read from a single sample in a study of T cells expressing NK-cell markers. TCRdb reprocessed the 5' RACE reads, with one entry per CDR3 protein and no DNA. The data show over 150,000 distinct CDR3 sequences, and the top ten clones hold 37%. What was sequenced was blood T cells: a sorted CD56 or NKG2C T cell subset, CD4+ or CD8+ T cells, or bulk PBMC T cells (not recorded which). The receptors derive from a woman aged 50 to 65 in good health. Both conserved end residues are part of each CDR3. Fields, in order: V gene, J gene, CDR3 protein.

>TRBV29-1|TRBJ1-5
CSVEETGLCSNQPQHF
>TRBV2|TRBJ2-1
CASSEDLWGVDNEQFF
>TRBV20-1|TRBJ2-7
CSARTSGITYEQYF
>TRBV5-1|TRBJ2-2
CASTALDWTQNTGELFF
>TRBV7-9|TRBJ1-5
CASSSFGQGADQPQHF
>TRBV12-3/TRBV12-4|TRBJ2-1
CASSLRLAGGPNEQFF
>TRBV7-6|TRBJ2-7
CASSPRGGSYEQYF
>TRBV20-1|TRBJ1-2
CSARVTGEGYGYTF
>TRBV13|TRBJ1-1
CASSTQGQGRTEAFF
>TRBV7-9|TRBJ2-1
CASSSFIGGGNEQFF
>TRBV12-3/TRBV12-4|TRBJ2-3
CASRGVAGASTDTQYF
>TRBV7-9|TRBJ1-5
CASSFNTAHDSNQPQHF
>TRBV4-1|TRBJ2-2
CASSQTSGSGGELFF
>TRBV4-1|TRBJ1-4
CASIRTPGQRNEKLFF
>TRBV16|TRBJ1-2
CASSPNPSQDYGYTF
>TRBV24-1|TRBJ1-2
CATSDPGTGYGYTF
>TRBV4-2|TRBJ1-5
CASSQAGEGNQPQHF
>TRBV29-1|TRBJ2-7
CSGASGGTHEQYF
>TRBV6-5|TRBJ1-2
CASSYSGLAGHGYTF
>TRBV18|TRBJ2-1
CASSPFAGTSPTDEQFF
>TRBV5-6|TRBJ2-3
CASSQTSADTQYF
>TRBV7-2|TRBJ2-5
CASSPGDLYQETQYF
>TRBV5-6|TRBJ2-3
CASSPEVRGNTDTQYF
>TRBV6-5|TRBJ2-6
CASSYSGFRQAGANVLTF
>TRBV7-9|TRBJ2-7
CASRQGDLLYEQYF
>TRBV7-6|TRBJ2-1
CASSSSAATTRGGSSYNEQFF
>TRBV25-1|TRBJ1-1
CASSRGRTEAFF
>TRBV5-1|TRBJ2-4
CASSLHGGIQYF